The clone carrying this TCR beta chain was seen more than once but under ten times. The data stem from a study of blood T cell repertoires in COVID-19. As for the study in general: Sites in the United States, Italy and Spain provided acute and convalescent COVID-19 samples. In each case, the material was cDNA or gDNA derived from T cells, B-cell-depleted T cells, or PBMCs.

The method was immunoSEQ multiplex PCR; TCRdb's version includes in-frame clones alone and lacks a portion of them. The table records 250,000 or so clones, roughly four fifths of them present only once. This receptor was taken from a woman between 70 and 85 years old with acute or convalescent COVID-19. Material: peripheral blood.

The DNA for the CDR3 is TGTGCCAGCAGCCGAGGAGGAGAGATCACTGAAGCTTTCTTT. It yields the protein CASSRGGEITEAFF. The chain joins TRBV11-3 to TRBJ1-1; unclear D gene. The V gene lost 5 bases and the J gene lost 4 bases, with 14 bases spanning the gap. Germline V lookup: CDR1 SGHNT, CDR2 YENEEA. CDR3 length: 14 amino acids.